Listed here is a single T cell receptor beta chain. Its antigen is as yet unknown. PCR primers comprised 60 Vbeta and 13 Jbeta primers. Data came from immunoSEQ multiplex PCR; TCRdb stores just in-frame clones and leaves some out. The table lists roughly 80,000 clones, 70% to 85% of them singletons, with roughly 7.2% in the top ten. This specimen comes from a study of cytomegalovirus exposure and HLA in healthy donors. Study-level findings and limits: A later analysis reportedly identified an Asian-associated ancestry cluster as carrying fewer N-insertions than the approximately 730-donor mean.

This CDR3 is built from 16 residues. Germline loops: CDR1 ENHRY, CDR2 SYGVKD. J gave up 1 base and V 3 bases, and 8 bases lay outside the gene matches. The chain uses TRBV10-3 and TRBJ1-1; TRBD1 aligns across 7 bases. This receptor was obtained from a woman in her thirties or forties in good health and CMV-seronegative. Input material: PBMCs. CDR3 in DNA: TGTGCCATCAGTGACGGGCAGGGGGGACCGAACACTGAAGCTTTCTTT. It specifies CAISDGQGGPNTEAFF.